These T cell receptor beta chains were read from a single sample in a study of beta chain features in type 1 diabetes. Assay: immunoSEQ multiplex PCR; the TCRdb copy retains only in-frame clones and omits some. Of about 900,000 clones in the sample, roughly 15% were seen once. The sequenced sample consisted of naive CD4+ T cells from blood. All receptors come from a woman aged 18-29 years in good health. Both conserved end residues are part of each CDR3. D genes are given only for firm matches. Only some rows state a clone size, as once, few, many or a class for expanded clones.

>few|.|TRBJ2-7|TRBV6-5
TGTGCCAGCAGTCCACCAGGGGGGGTTACCTACGAGCAGTACTTC
CASSPPGGVTYEQYF
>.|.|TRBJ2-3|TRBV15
TGTGCCACTCGGGCTAGCGGCACAGATACGCAGTATTTT
CATRASGTDTQYF
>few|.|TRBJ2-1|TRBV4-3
TGCGCCAGCAGCCGCGCTCGGGTCTCCTACAATGAGCAGTTCTTC
CASSRARVSYNEQFF
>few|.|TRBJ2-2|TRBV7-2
TGTGCCAGCAGCTCTCTAGTGAACACCGGGGAGCTGTTTTTT
CASSSLVNTGELFF
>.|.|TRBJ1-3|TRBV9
TGTGCCAGCAGCGCCCACTCTGGAAACACCATATATTTT
CASSAHSGNTIYF
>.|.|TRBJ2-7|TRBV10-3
TGTGCCATCAGTGAGCCAGTCATCGACAGGGGAGGGGAGCAGTACTTC
CAISEPVIDRGGEQYF
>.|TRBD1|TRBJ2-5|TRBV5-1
TGCGCCAGCAGCTTGGAGGGGATCAGGGGGCGACTCCAAGAGACCCAGTACTTC
CASSLEGIRGRLQETQYF
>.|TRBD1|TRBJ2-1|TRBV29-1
TGCAGCGTTTATGGACAGGGTATCGGCAATGAGCAGTTCTTC
CSVYGQGIGNEQFF
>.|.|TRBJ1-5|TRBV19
TGTGCCAGTAGTATAGTGGCGGGGACGCATCAGCCCCAGCATTTT
CASSIVAGTHQPQHF
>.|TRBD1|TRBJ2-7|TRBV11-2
TGTGCCAGCAGCCACATGGGACAGAGCCGGCGCTACGAGCAGTACTTC
CASSHMGQSRRYEQYF
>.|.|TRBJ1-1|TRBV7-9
TGTGCCAGCCACAGTTCGGGGGTCCGGACTGAAGCTTTCTTT
CASHSSGVRTEAFF
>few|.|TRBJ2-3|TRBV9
TGTGCCAGCAGCGTAGTGGGTCTTCTCACAGATACGCAGTATTTT
CASSVVGLLTDTQYF
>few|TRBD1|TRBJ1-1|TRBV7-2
TGTGCCAGCAGCTTAGCCTGGGACAGCAACACTGAAGCTTTCTTT
CASSLAWDSNTEAFF
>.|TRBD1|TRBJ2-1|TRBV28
TGTGCCAGCAGTTCATCCGGGACAGGGCGGAATGAGCAGTTCTTC
CASSSSGTGRNEQFF
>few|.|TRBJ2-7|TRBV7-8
TGTGCCAGCAAGACGGGTGTGTCTTCCTACGAGCAGTACTTC
CASKTGVSSYEQYF
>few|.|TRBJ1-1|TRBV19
TGTGCCAGTAGTATCCTCAAGAACACTGAAGCTTTCTTT
CASSILKNTEAFF
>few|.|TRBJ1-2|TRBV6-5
TGTGCCAGCAGAATGACGAGTAACTATGGCTACACCTTC
CASRMTSNYGYTF
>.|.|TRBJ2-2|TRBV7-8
TGTGCCAGCAGCTTATACCCCGGGAGTAACGCCGGGGAGCTGTTTTTT
CASSLYPGSNAGELFF
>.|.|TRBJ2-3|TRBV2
TGTGCCAGCAGTGAAGCGCTTCGGGGGACAGCGGCCACAGATACGCAGTATTTT
CASSEALRGTAATDTQYF
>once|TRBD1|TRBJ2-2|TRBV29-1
TGCAGCGTGATGACACAGGGGACCGGGGAGCTGTTTTTT
CSVMTQGTGELFF
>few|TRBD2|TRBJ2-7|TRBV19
TGTGCCAGTAGTATACAGCGGGGGGCCTACGAGCAGTACTTC
CASSIQRGAYEQYF
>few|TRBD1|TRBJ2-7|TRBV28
TGTGCCAGCAGTTTGGGACAGCGATCCTACGAGCAGTACTTC
CASSLGQRSYEQYF
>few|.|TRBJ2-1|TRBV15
TGTGCCACTAAATCAGGGTGGACCTACAATGAGCAGTTCTTC
CATKSGWTYNEQFF
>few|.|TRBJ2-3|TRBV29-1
TGCAGCGTCAAACTAGCAGTTCGGACAGATACGCAGTATTTT
CSVKLAVRTDTQYF
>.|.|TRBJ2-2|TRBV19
TGTGCCAGTAGTATAGTAGAGGGACCGACGAACACCGGGGAGCTGTTTTTT
CASSIVEGPTNTGELFF
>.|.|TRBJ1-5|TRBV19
TGTGCCAGTAGTCCCACCCTACAGGTTACCAATCAGCCCCAGCATTTT
CASSPTLQVTNQPQHF
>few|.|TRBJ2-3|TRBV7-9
TGTGCCAGCAGCGCAGTCACAGATACGCAGTATTTT
CASSAVTDTQYF
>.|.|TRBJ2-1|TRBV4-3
TGCGCCAGCAGCCAAGCCGCGGGTCATCAGGCCCTATACAATGAGCAGTTCTTC
CASSQAAGHQALYNEQFF